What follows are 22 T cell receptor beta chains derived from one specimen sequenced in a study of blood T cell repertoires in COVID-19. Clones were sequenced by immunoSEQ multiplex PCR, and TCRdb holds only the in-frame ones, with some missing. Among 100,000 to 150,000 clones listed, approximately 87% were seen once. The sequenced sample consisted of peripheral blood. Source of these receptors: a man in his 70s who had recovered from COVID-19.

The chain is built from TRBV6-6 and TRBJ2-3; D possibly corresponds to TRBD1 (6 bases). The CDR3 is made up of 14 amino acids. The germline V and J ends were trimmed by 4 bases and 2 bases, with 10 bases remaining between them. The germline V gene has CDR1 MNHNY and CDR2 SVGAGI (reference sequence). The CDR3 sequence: CASSWTANTDTQYF. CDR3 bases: TGTGCCAGCAGTTGGACAGCGAACACAGATACGCAGTATTTT.

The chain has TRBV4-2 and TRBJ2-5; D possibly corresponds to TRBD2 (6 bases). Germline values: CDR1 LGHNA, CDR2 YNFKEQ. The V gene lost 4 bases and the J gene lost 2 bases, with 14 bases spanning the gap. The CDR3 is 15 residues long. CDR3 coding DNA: TGTGCCAGCAGCCTACGGGACTCCGAGCAAGAGACCCAGTACTTC. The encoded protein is CASSLRDSEQETQYF.

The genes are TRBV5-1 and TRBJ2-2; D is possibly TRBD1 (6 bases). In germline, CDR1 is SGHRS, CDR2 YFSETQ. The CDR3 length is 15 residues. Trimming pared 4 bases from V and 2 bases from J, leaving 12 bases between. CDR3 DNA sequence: TGCGCCAGCAGCCCAGGGGTCGTAAACACCGGGGAGCTGTTTTTT. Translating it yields CASSPGVVNTGELFF.

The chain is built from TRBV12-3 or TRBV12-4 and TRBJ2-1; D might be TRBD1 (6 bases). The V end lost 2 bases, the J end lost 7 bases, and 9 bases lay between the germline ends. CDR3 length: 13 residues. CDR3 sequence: CASSLRQVNEQFF. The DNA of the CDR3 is TGTGCCAGCAGTTTAAGACAGGTAAATGAGCAGTTCTTC.

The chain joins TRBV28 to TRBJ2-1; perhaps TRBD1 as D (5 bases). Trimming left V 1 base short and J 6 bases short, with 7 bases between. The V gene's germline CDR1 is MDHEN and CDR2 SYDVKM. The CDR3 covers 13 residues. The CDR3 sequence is CASSLLTANEQFF. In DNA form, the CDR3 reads TGTGCCAGCAGTTTATTGACAGCCAATGAGCAGTTCTTC.

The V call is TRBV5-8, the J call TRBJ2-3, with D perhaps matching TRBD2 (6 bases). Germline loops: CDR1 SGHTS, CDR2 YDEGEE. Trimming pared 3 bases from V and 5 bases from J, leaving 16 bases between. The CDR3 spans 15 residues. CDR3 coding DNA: TGTGCCAGCAGCTCGGGACTCCGAGGTTTAGATACGCAGTATTTT. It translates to CASSSGLRGLDTQYF.

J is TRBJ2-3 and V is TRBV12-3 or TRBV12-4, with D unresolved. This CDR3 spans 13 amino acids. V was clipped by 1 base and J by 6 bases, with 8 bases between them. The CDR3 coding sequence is TGTGCCAGCAGTTTAGTCCAGTGGGATACGCAGTATTTT. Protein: CASSLVQWDTQYF.

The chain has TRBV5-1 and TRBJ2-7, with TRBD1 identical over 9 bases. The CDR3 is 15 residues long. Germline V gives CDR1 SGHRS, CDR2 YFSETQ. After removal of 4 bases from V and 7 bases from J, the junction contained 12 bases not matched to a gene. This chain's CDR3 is CASSLLPGQGGEQYF. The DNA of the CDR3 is TGCGCCAGCAGCCTACTTCCGGGACAGGGTGGGGAGCAGTACTTC.

This CDR3 is CASSLEGLAGDWSPTVQYF. The CDR3 DNA reads as TGTGCCAGCAGCTTGGAGGGACTAGCGGGAGATTGGTCCCCCACGGTGCAGTACTTC. This chain joins TRBV5-6 and TRBJ2-7; TRBD2 matches 14 bases. J gave up 9 bases and V 0 bases, and 17 bases lay outside the gene matches. CDR3 length: 19 amino acids. Germline lookup yields CDR1 SGHDT and CDR2 YYEEEE.

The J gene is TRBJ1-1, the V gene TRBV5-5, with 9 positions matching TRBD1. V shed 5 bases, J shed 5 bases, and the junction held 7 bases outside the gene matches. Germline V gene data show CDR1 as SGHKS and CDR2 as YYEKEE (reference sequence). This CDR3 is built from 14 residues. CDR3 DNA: TGTGCCAGCAGTCTACAGGGGGCGGTGACTGAAGCTTTCTTT. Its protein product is CASSLQGAVTEAFF.

This chain's CDR3 is CATSLGQINTDTQYF. In nucleotides, the CDR3 is TGCGCCACCAGTCTGGGCCAGATAAACACAGATACGCAGTATTTT. The chain links TRBV5-1 to TRBJ2-3; D is ambiguous. V was cut by 9 bases and J by 2 bases, with 19 bases left in between. CDR3 length: 15 residues. The germline CDR1 and CDR2 sequences are SGHRS and YFSETQ.

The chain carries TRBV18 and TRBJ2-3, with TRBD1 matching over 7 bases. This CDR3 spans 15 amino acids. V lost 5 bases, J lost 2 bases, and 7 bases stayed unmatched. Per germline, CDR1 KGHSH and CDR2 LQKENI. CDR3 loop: CASSFPGTATDTQYF. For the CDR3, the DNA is TGTGCCAGCTCATTTCCCGGGACAGCCACAGATACGCAGTATTTT.

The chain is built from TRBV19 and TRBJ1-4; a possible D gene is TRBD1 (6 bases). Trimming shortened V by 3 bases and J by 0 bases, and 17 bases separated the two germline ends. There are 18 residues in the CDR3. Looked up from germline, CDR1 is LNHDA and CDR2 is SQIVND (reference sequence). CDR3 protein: CASSIGGPTFATNEKLFF. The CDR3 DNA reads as TGTGCCAGTAGTATCGGGGGGCCAACGTTTGCAACTAATGAAAAACTGTTTTTT.

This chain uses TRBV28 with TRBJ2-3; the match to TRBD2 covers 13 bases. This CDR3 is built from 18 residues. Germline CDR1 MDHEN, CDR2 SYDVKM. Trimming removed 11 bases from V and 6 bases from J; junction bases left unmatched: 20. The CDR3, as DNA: TGTGCCGGTTCGGGACTAGCGGGGCCTTCTTCCAATTCCGATACGCAGTATTTT. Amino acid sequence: CAGSGLAGPSSNSDTQYF.

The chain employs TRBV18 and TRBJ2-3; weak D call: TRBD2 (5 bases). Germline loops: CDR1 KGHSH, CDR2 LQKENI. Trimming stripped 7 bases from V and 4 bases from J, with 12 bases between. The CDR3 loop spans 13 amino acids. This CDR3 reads CASLRGRSDTQYF. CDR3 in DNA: TGTGCCAGCTTAAGAGGGAGATCAGATACGCAGTATTTT.

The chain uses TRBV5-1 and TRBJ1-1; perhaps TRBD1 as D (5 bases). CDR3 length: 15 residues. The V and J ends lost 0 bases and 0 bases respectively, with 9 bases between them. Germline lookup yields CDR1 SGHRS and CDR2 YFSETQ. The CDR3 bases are TGCGCCAGCAGCTTGGACAGGACCATGAACACTGAAGCTTTCTTT. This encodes CASSLDRTMNTEAFF.

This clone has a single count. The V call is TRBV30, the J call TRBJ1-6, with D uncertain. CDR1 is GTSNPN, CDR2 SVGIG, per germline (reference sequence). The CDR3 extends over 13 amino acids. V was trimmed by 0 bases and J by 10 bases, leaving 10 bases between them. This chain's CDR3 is CAWSVTSRSPLHF. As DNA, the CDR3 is TGTGCCTGGAGTGTTACCTCCAGGTCACCCCTCCACTTT.

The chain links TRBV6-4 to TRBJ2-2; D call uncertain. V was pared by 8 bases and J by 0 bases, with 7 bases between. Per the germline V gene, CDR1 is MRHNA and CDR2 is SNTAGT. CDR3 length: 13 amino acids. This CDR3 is CASSNTNTGELFF. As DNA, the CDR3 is TGTGCCAGCTCGAACACGAACACCGGGGAGCTGTTTTTT.

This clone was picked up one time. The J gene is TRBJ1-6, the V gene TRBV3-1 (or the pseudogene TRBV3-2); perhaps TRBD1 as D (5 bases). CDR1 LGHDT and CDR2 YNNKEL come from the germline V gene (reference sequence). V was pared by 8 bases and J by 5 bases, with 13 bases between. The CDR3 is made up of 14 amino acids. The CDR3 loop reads CASCRDFNNSPLHF. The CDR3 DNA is TGTGCCAGCTGCCGGGACTTTAATAATTCACCCCTCCACTTT.

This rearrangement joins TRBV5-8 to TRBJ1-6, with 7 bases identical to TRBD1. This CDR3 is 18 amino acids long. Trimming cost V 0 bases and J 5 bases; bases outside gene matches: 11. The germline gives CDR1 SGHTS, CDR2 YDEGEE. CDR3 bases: TGTGCCAGCAGCTTGGTTCGACAGGGAGGTAGCGATAATTCACCCCTCCACTTT. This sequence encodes CASSLVRQGGSDNSPLHF.

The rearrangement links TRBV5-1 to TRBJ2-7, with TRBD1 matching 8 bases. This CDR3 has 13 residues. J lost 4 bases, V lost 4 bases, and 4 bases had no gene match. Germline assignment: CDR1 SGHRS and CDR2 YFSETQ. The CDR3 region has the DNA TGCGCCAGCAGCAGGGACAGGAGGTACGAGCAGTACTTC. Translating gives CASSRDRRYEQYF. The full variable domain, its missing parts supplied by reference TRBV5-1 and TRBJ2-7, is KAGVTQTPRYLIKTRGQQVTLSCSPISGHRSVSWYQQTPGQGLQFLFEYFSETQRNKGNFPGRFSGRQFSNSRSEMNVSTLELGDSALYLCASSRDRRYEQYFGPGTRLTVT.

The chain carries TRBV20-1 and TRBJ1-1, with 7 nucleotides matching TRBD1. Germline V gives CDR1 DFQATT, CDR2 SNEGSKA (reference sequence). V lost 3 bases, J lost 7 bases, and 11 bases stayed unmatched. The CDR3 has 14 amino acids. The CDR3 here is CSASNRGARFEAFF. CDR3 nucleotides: TGCAGTGCTAGTAACAGGGGTGCCAGGTTTGAAGCTTTCTTT.